Presented here are 16 T cell receptor beta chains from one specimen sequenced in a study of blood T cell repertoires in COVID-19. Clones were sequenced by immunoSEQ multiplex PCR, and TCRdb holds only the in-frame ones, with some missing. Among about 41,000 clones listed, about 86% were seen once. The source material was peripheral blood. Receptor source: a woman over 75 with active or convalescent COVID-19.

V and J are TRBV6-4 and TRBJ2-1, with 12 bases fitting TRBD2. Per the germline V gene, CDR1 is MRHNA and CDR2 is SNTAGT. There are 14 residues in the CDR3. Trimming cost V 5 bases and J 10 bases; bases outside gene matches: 6. CDR3 in amino acids: CASSITGTSGEQFF. The CDR3 DNA is TGTGCCAGCAGTATTACCGGGACTAGCGGGGAGCAGTTCTTC.

The rearrangement links TRBV6-5 to TRBJ2-7; tentative D call: TRBD1 (6 bases). Trimming removed 6 bases from V and 1 base from J, with 13 bases in between. The CDR3 has 14 amino acids. Germline V gives CDR1 MNHEY, CDR2 SVGAGI. CDR3 sequence (DNA): TGTGCCAGCAGACGAGGACAGATGTCCTACGAGCAGTACTTC. Its protein is CASRRGQMSYEQYF.

This clone was found once. The chain recombines TRBV7-2 with TRBJ2-7, with 9 bases that match TRBD1. Looked up from germline, CDR1 is SGHTA and CDR2 is FQGNSA. The V segment lost 0 bases and the J segment 3 bases; nucleotides outside the gene matches: 3. There are 15 residues in the CDR3. The CDR3: CASSLAGQGLYEQYF. The CDR3 nucleotides are TGTGCCAGCAGCTTAGCGGGACAGGGACTCTACGAGCAGTACTTC.

CDR3 sequence: CASSSGRGNQPQHF. For the CDR3, the DNA is TGTGCCAGCAGTTCAGGCCGTGGAAATCAGCCCCAGCATTTT. J is TRBJ1-5 and V is TRBV27, with unresolved D. Looked up from germline, CDR1 is MNHEY and CDR2 is SMNVEV (reference sequence). This CDR3 has 14 residues. V lost 4 bases, J lost 4 bases, and 11 bases lay in between.

Only one count was recorded for this clone. This sequence joins TRBV15 and TRBJ2-1; 14 bases align to TRBD2. The V gene end was trimmed by 3 bases and the J gene end by 0 bases; junction bases not matched to a gene: 7. The V gene's germline CDR1 is LNHNV and CDR2 YYDKDF (reference sequence). This CDR3 region has 19 residues. CDR3 region: CATSRGTSGSPSSYNEQFF. CDR3 in DNA: TGTGCCACCAGCAGGGGGACTAGCGGGAGCCCTTCCTCCTACAATGAGCAGTTCTTC.

The J gene is TRBJ1-1, the V gene TRBV11-3, with D possibly TRBD1 on 5 matching bases. There are 13 residues in the CDR3. Per the germline V gene, CDR1 is SGHNT and CDR2 is YENEEA. V lost 1 base, J lost 7 bases, and 10 bases lay in between. This CDR3 reads CASSLGQKSEAFF. The CDR3 bases are TGTGCCAGCAGCTTAGGACAGAAAAGTGAAGCTTTCTTT.

V is TRBV2 and J is TRBJ2-3, with TRBD2 matching 9 bases. Germline V gene data show CDR1 as SNHLY and CDR2 as FYNNEI. With V trimmed by 1 base and J by 5 bases, 10 bases remained unmatched. This CDR3 contains 17 residues. Written as DNA, the CDR3 is TGTGCCAGCAGTGAAGAGGGTAGCGGGAGTAATTTAGATACGCAGTATTTT. This encodes CASSEEGSGSNLDTQYF.

The chain has TRBV15 and TRBJ1-1; D may be TRBD1 (6 bases). V lost 3 bases to trimming and J lost 2 bases, with 13 bases between them. CDR3 length equals 15 residues. Germline V gene sequence: CDR1 LNHNV, CDR2 YYDKDF (reference sequence). In DNA form, the CDR3 reads TGTGCCACCAGCAGTGGACAGCTGTTTAACACTGAAGCTTTCTTT. This gives the protein CATSSGQLFNTEAFF.

This clone was recorded only once. The V call is TRBV24-1, the J call TRBJ1-5; TRBD1 matches at 12 bases. CDR3 size: 16 residues. The germline gives CDR1 KGHDR, CDR2 SFDVKD. J was trimmed by 6 bases and V by 4 bases; bases with no gene match: 6. The DNA of the CDR3 is TGTGCCACCAGTGACTCCGGGACAGGGGGCTTTCAGCCCCAGCATTTT. Translating it yields CATSDSGTGGFQPQHF.

The genes are TRBV2 and TRBJ2-1, with TRBD2 matching 8 bases. The CDR3 loop spans 14 amino acids. After removal of 4 bases from V and 14 bases from J, the junction contained 13 bases not matched to a gene. The germline CDR1 and CDR2 sequences are SNHLY and FYNNEI. This chain's CDR3 is CASSAGGGVQEKFF. Written as DNA, the CDR3 is TGTGCCAGCAGTGCGGGAGGGGGGGTTCAGGAGAAGTTCTTC.

The chain links TRBV28 to TRBJ2-7; 7 nucleotides match TRBD2. Per the germline V gene, CDR1 is MDHEN and CDR2 is SYDVKM. This CDR3 has 15 residues. The J segment lost 2 bases and the V segment lost 1 base, leaving 5 bases of the junction unmatched. CDR3 protein: CASSLLGGSPYEQYF. The CDR3 DNA sequence: TGTGCCAGCAGTTTATTGGGCGGGAGTCCCTACGAGCAGTACTTC.

The chain joins TRBV2 to TRBJ2-5, with 11 nucleotides matching TRBD2. J was trimmed by 4 bases and V by 7 bases; bases with no gene match: 5. Germline V gives CDR1 SNHLY, CDR2 FYNNEI. The CDR3 totals 14 residues. CDR3 sequence reads: CASMLAGGPETQYF. The CDR3 bases are TGTGCCAGCATGTTAGCGGGAGGGCCAGAGACCCAGTACTTC.

The rearrangement joins TRBV2 to TRBJ2-7; perhaps TRBD2 as D (5 bases). V was trimmed by 2 bases and J by 0 bases, leaving 11 bases between them. Germline V gene lookup returns CDR1 SNHLY and CDR2 FYNNEI. CDR3 length: 15 residues. The CDR3 here is CASSESTGNSYEQYF. DNA for the CDR3: TGTGCCAGCAGTGAATCGACCGGGAACTCCTACGAGCAGTACTTC.

V gene TRBV13 combines with J gene TRBJ1-2, with D hard to call. The germline V gene has CDR1 PRHDT and CDR2 FYEKMQ (reference sequence). This CDR3 is built from 13 residues. Trimming took off 3 bases at V and 6 bases at J, with 11 bases between the two ends. In DNA, the CDR3 is TGTGCCAGCAGCTTTATACGGGAAGATGGCTACACCTTC. It codes for CASSFIREDGYTF.

The rearrangement joins TRBV4-1 to TRBJ2-5; 8 bases match TRBD1. V lost 3 bases to trimming and J lost 0 bases; unmatched junction nucleotides: 3. CDR1 is MGHRA, CDR2 YSYEKL, per germline. The CDR3 has 15 residues. The CDR3 reads CASSQGQVYQETQYF. The CDR3 region has the DNA TGCGCCAGCAGCCAGGGACAGGTCTACCAAGAGACCCAGTACTTC.

The chain couples TRBV6-5 to TRBJ1-2, with TRBD1 as a possible D gene (6 bases). The CDR3 is made up of 13 amino acids. Germline V gives CDR1 MNHEY, CDR2 SVGAGI. The CDR3 region has the DNA TGTACACTAGAGCCCACAGGGAACTATGGCTACACCTTC. It specifies CTLEPTGNYGYTF.